The 11 T cell receptor beta chains listed next were all sequenced from one sample in a study of identical twins. TCRdb itself ran the 5' RACE reads through MiXCR, one entry per CDR3 protein. The table has fewer than 900,000 distinct CDR3 sequences, 21% seen once; the top ten hold around 4.5%. This sample was also put to use in a study of T cells expressing NK-cell markers.

Sample: PBMCs. The receptors were sampled from a woman between 18 and 29 years old in good health.

This clonotype was counted between two and nine times. The chain employs TRBV20-1 and TRBJ2-1; 11 bases fit TRBD2. The CDR3 extends over 12 amino acids. CDR1 DFQATT and CDR2 SNEGSKA come from the germline V gene (reference sequence). Here the CDR3 reads CTSGGPYNEQFF. CDR3 nucleotide sequence: TGCACTAGCGGGGGGCCATACAATGAGCAGTTCTTC.

CDR3 residues: CASSRREGSYEQYF. CDR3 nucleotide sequence: TGTGCCAGTTCCCGGCGGGAGGGTTCCTACGAGCAGTACTTC. The rearrangement uses TRBV6-1 and TRBJ2-7; 9 bases map to TRBD2. Germline-derived CDR1 and CDR2 are MNHNS and SASEGT. V was clipped by 9 bases and J by 1 base; unmatched bases: 7. The CDR3 contains 14 residues.

This clonotype was observed a handful of times. CDR3 amino acids: CASSQTSGGSEQYF. The CDR3 DNA sequence: TGTGCCAGCAGCCAGACTAGCGGCGGCAGCGAGCAGTACTTC. This chain connects TRBV6-1 to TRBJ2-7; 9 positions agree with TRBD2. This CDR3 comprises 14 residues. J gave up 6 bases and V 6 bases, and 9 bases lay outside the gene matches. Germline CDR1 and CDR2: MNHNS and SASEGT.

The chain combines TRBV20-1 with TRBJ2-7; D uncertain. V lost 3 bases and J lost 3, with 12 bases in between. The CDR3 has 13 amino acids. Germline-derived CDR1 and CDR2 are DFQATT and SNEGSKA (reference sequence). The CDR3 sequence is CSASYGIDYEQYF. Here the CDR3 DNA reads TGCAGTGCTAGCTATGGAATAGACTACGAGCAGTACTTC.

This clonotype has at least ten counts. The chain uses TRBV12-3 or TRBV12-4 and TRBJ2-7; 8 bases fit TRBD1. This CDR3 is 14 amino acids long. The trim removed 5 bases at V and 0 bases at J, leaving 3 bases unmatched. DNA of the CDR3: TGTGCCAGCAGTGGACAGGGAAGCTCCTACGAGCAGTACTTC. It codes for CASSGQGSSYEQYF.

This clonotype has just a few counts. The chain links TRBV10-1 to TRBJ2-1; 8 nucleotides match TRBD2. The CDR3 extends over 14 amino acids. CDR1 is WNHNN and CDR2 is SYGVQD in the germline V gene (reference sequence). The J segment lost 5 bases and the V segment lost 6 bases, leaving 6 bases of the junction unmatched. CDR3 sequence (DNA): TGCGCCAGCAGCGAACGACTAGCGCACAATGAGCAGTTCTTC. Its translation: CASSERLAHNEQFF.

The J gene is TRBJ2-1, the V gene TRBV6-2 or TRBV6-3; D possibly corresponds to TRBD2 (6 bases). Per germline, CDR1 MNHEY and CDR2 SVGEGT. V lost 8 bases and J lost 6, with 11 bases in between. This CDR3 has 12 residues. DNA of the CDR3: TGTGCCAGCGCGGGGTCAAGCAATGAGCAGTTCTTC. It translates to CASAGSSNEQFF.

The genes are TRBV5-6 and TRBJ1-6; 7 positions match TRBD1. Germline V gene sequence: CDR1 SGHDT, CDR2 YYEEEE. This CDR3 has 13 residues. V was clipped by 5 bases and J by 14 bases; unmatched bases: 10. The CDR3 nucleotides read TGTGCCAGCAGATATGGGACAGCCCAGTCCCTCCACTTT. Protein: CASRYGTAQSLHF.

The table lists this clonotype with many counts. This chain joins TRBV21-1 and TRBJ2-3; no check of the table's D call, TRBD2, against the DNA was made. TRBV21-1 is an annotated pseudogene. CDR3 length equals 15 residues. The CDR3 loop is CASSIASGATDTQYF. In DNA form, the CDR3 reads TGTGCCAGCAGCATAGCTAGCGGGGCCACAGATACGCAGTATTTT.

The rearrangement uses TRBV4-3 and TRBJ2-1; 9 nucleotides match TRBD2. Germline V CDR1 and CDR2: LGHNA, YSLEER. With V trimmed by 1 base and J by 9 bases, 7 bases remained unmatched. The CDR3 length is 15 residues. The CDR3 sequence: CASSQAGLAFGEQFF. CDR3 nucleotides: TGCGCCAGCAGCCAAGCTGGACTAGCGTTCGGTGAGCAGTTCTTC.

This clonotype was recorded at least ten times. This chain joins TRBV20-1 and TRBJ2-3; 7 bases agree with TRBD1. This CDR3 has 14 amino acids. The junction had 6 bases not matched to a gene; V was cut back by 3 bases and J by 3 bases. CDR1 and CDR2 (germline): DFQATT, SNEGSKA (reference sequence). For the CDR3, the DNA is TGCAGTGCTAGCGGACAGGTTGGGACAGATACGCAGTATTTT. Translated, it gives CSASGQVGTDTQYF.